These 26 T cell receptor beta chains share one sample of origin, sequenced in a study of regulatory T cells in long-lasting Graves disease. Time point of the sample: newly diagnosed GD, antithyroid drugs for less than 3 months. There was RNA extracted from PBMCs, and the TCR library was made from it. According to the study, TCR beta libraries were built with iRepertoire HTBI primers and CDR3-region Arm-PCR. TCRdb itself ran the multiplex PCR reads through MiXCR, one entry per CDR3 protein. This sample has approximately 250,000 distinct CDR3 sequences, with around 19% found just once. Sequencing used peripheral blood mononuclear cells (PBMCs), obtained at new diagnosis, from a patient treated with antithyroid drugs. These receptors all come from a female donor with Graves disease.

This chain joins TRBV11-2 and TRBJ1-4; no reliable D call. Germline V lookup: CDR1 SGHAT, CDR2 FQNNGV. The CDR3 runs to 17 residues. Trimming shortened V by 1 base and J by 3 bases, and 15 bases separated the two germline ends. In DNA, the CDR3 is TGTGCCAGCAGCTTAGGGGCGGGGATGGGATCTAATGAAAAACTGTTTTTT. Translated: CASSLGAGMGSNEKLFF.

This rearrangement joins TRBV20-1 to TRBJ2-2; tentatively, D is TRBD1 (7 bases). This CDR3 is built from 14 residues. Trimming pared 4 bases from V and 5 bases from J, leaving 14 bases between. Germline values: CDR1 DFQATT, CDR2 SNEGSKA (reference sequence). Written as DNA, the CDR3 is TGCAGTGCTACACACCAGGGGGGAACCGGGGAGCTGTTTTTT. Translation: CSATHQGGTGELFF.

There are many counts of this clonotype. This chain uses TRBV9 with TRBJ1-1; tentative D call: TRBD1 (5 bases). V lost 0 bases, J lost 1 base, and 13 bases lay in between. In germline, CDR1 is SGDLS, CDR2 YYNGEE. CDR3 length equals 16 residues. The DNA of the CDR3 is TGTGCCAGCAGCGTAGGCCCCGGACAACGGAACACTGAAGCTTTCTTT. Amino acid sequence: CASSVGPGQRNTEAFF.

The chain has TRBV6-1 and TRBJ2-1; a weak D match, TRBD2 (6 bases). This CDR3 has 14 residues. With 6 bases removed from V and 4 bases from J, the gap between germline ends came to 13 bases. Germline lookup yields CDR1 MNHNS and CDR2 SASEGT. The CDR3 loop is CASRGSGIYNEQFF. CDR3 DNA: TGTGCCAGCAGAGGTAGCGGAATATACAATGAGCAGTTCTTC.

In its sample, this clonotype was seen a few times. A much larger clone differs by one base, so this may be a read error. The chain has TRBV27 and TRBJ2-7; 8 nucleotides line up with TRBD2. With V trimmed by 5 bases and J by 8 bases, 8 bases remained unmatched. Germline V gene data show CDR1 as MNHEY and CDR2 as SMNVEV (reference sequence). This CDR3 has 13 amino acids. CDR3 DNA: TGTGCCAGCAGTAGCGGGAGTAATTACAAGCAGTACTTC. It yields the protein CASSSGSNYKQYF.

In its sample, this clonotype was seen many times. The chain couples TRBV3-1 to TRBJ2-5; possibly TRBD2 for D (5 bases). V was pared by 7 bases and J by 12 bases, with 15 bases between. This CDR3 region has 11 residues. CDR1 is LGHDT, CDR2 YNNKEL, per germline (reference sequence). The CDR3, as DNA: TGTGCCAGCACCTTTGTACCGGGAAAGTACTTC. Protein: CASTFVPGKYF.

The chain combines TRBV15 with TRBJ2-3; TRBD1 matches 8 bases. CDR1 LNHNV and CDR2 YYDKDF come from the germline V gene (reference sequence). CDR3 length: 16 residues. V gave up 3 bases and J gave up 2 bases; unmatched junction bases: 7. The CDR3 spells CATSRGGQGLTDTQYF. The CDR3 DNA sequence: TGTGCCACCAGCAGGGGTGGACAGGGCCTCACAGATACGCAGTATTTT.

The sample holds many counts of this clonotype. The chain is built from TRBV3-1 and TRBJ2-5, with 7 bases aligning to TRBD1. CDR3 length equals 13 residues. V dropped 3 bases and J dropped 4; count of bases not matched to a gene: 2. From germline, CDR1 is LGHDT and CDR2 YNNKEL (reference sequence). CDR3 sequence reads: CASSHRDRETQYF. CDR3 in DNA: TGTGCCAGCAGCCACCGGGACAGAGAGACCCAGTACTTC.

This clonotype has a count of ten or more. The V call is TRBV7-9, the J call TRBJ1-1; no clear D. CDR1 SEHNR and CDR2 FQNEAQ come from the germline V gene (reference sequence). V was trimmed by 5 bases and J by 1 base, leaving 8 bases between them. This CDR3 region has 13 residues. CDR3 sequence: CASSLRRNTEAFF. CDR3 nucleotide sequence: TGTGCCAGCAGCCTAAGAAGGAACACTGAAGCTTTCTTT.

This clonotype was picked up many times. CDR3 residues: CASSEMNQPQHF. DNA of the CDR3: TGTGCCAGCAGTGAAATGAATCAGCCCCAGCATTTT. The J gene is TRBJ1-5, the V gene TRBV6-1; D gene ambiguous. The V end lost 2 bases, the J end lost 4 bases, and 3 bases lay between the germline ends. The germline gives CDR1 MNHNS, CDR2 SASEGT. The CDR3 consists of 12 residues.

This clonotype showed up many times. The V gene is TRBV6-1, the J gene TRBJ1-2; D unresolved. The germline V and J ends were trimmed by 6 bases and 8 bases, with 10 bases remaining between them. Germline CDR1 is MNHNS and CDR2 is SASEGT. The CDR3 totals 11 residues. CDR3 sequence (DNA): TGTGCCAGCAGGGGATTTGGGGGCTACACCTTC. It yields the protein CASRGFGGYTF.

The table lists this clonotype with a count of one. This chain connects TRBV6-2 or TRBV6-3 to TRBJ2-2; D is tentatively TRBD1 or TRBD2 (5 bases each). This CDR3 comprises 13 residues. Germline values: CDR1 MNHEY, CDR2 SVGEGT. V was shortened by 7 bases and J by 4 bases, with 10 bases between the two germline ends. The CDR3: CASTWDGTGELFF. The CDR3 DNA is TGTGCCAGCACTTGGGACGGCACCGGGGAGCTGTTTTTT.

The gene calls are TRBV14 and TRBJ2-1; 9 nucleotides align to TRBD2. This CDR3 is 15 amino acids long. The ends lost 1 base at V and 3 bases at J; junction bases unmatched: 1. Germline V gene lookup returns CDR1 SGHDN and CDR2 FVKESK. The CDR3 sequence: CASSQVAGDYNEQFF. The CDR3 bases are TGTGCCAGCAGCCAAGTAGCGGGAGACTACAATGAGCAGTTCTTC.

This clonotype came up many times. The V and J genes are TRBV18 and TRBJ2-5, with unresolved D. The V and J ends lost 0 bases and 4 bases respectively, with 3 bases between them. Germline V lookup: CDR1 KGHSH, CDR2 LQKENI. The CDR3 is made up of 12 amino acids. The CDR3 DNA reads TGTGCCAGCTCACCACCGGGAGAGACCCAGTACTTC. This gives the protein CASSPPGETQYF.

This clonotype has a count of ten or more. The V call is TRBV9, the J call TRBJ1-6; the D is unclear. Germline V gene data show CDR1 as SGDLS and CDR2 as YYNGEE. V shed 0 bases and J shed 5 bases, with 6 bases lying between them. This CDR3 spans 14 amino acids. In nucleotides, the CDR3 is TGTGCCAGCAGCGTAGAGCAGAATAATTCACCCCTCCACTTT. The encoded protein is CASSVEQNNSPLHF. Looking up the rest from reference TRBV9 and TRBJ1-6 gives the full variable domain: DSGVTQTPKHLITATGQRVTLRCSPRSGDLSVYWYQQSLDQGLQFLIQYYNGEERAKGNILERFSAQQFPDLHSELNLSSLELGDSALYFCASSVEQNNSPLHFGNGTRLTVT.

V usage is TRBV12-3 or TRBV12-4 and J usage is TRBJ2-5, with D unresolved. This CDR3 contains 14 residues. V was trimmed by 6 bases and J by 5 bases, leaving 16 bases between them. In nucleotides, the CDR3 is TGTGCCAGCAGCCTAGTAGGGATCGGCGAGACCCAGTACTTC. Its protein is CASSLVGIGETQYF.

This clonotype was observed many times. The chain has TRBV7-2 and TRBJ2-3, with D hard to call. This CDR3 comprises 12 residues. Germline V lookup: CDR1 SGHTA, CDR2 FQGNSA. The V and J ends lost 6 bases and 5 bases respectively, with 9 bases between them. CDR3 sequence (DNA): TGTGCCAGCAGAGATGCAGGAGATACGCAGTATTTT. Translating gives CASRDAGDTQYF.

This chain uses TRBV5-6 with TRBJ2-1; 15 bases are shared with TRBD2. This CDR3 is 18 amino acids long. Losses at the gene ends were 5 bases for V and 2 bases for J; bases not matched to a gene: 8. Germline loops: CDR1 SGHDT, CDR2 YYEEEE. CDR3 bases: TGTGCCAGCAGAATGGGACTAGCGGGAGGTTTAGCCTACAATGAGCAGTTCTTC. Its protein product is CASRMGLAGGLAYNEQFF.

This clonotype appeared many times. V is TRBV2 and J is TRBJ1-1, with 7 nucleotides matching TRBD1. V dropped 5 bases and J dropped 6; count of bases not matched to a gene: 6. Germline assignment: CDR1 SNHLY and CDR2 FYNNEI. The CDR3 has 13 amino acids. In DNA, the CDR3 is TGTGCCAGCAGTCCATCGGGACAGCCTGAAGCTTTCTTT. It yields the protein CASSPSGQPEAFF.

This clonotype was seen repeatedly, ten times or more. The chain has TRBV6-2 or TRBV6-3 and TRBJ2-1; D remains unclear. Germline V CDR1 and CDR2: MNHEY, SVGEGT. V dropped 7 bases and J dropped 4 bases, with 14 bases sitting between them. CDR3 size: 14 residues. The CDR3 here is CASTRPGLYNEQFF. The CDR3 coding sequence is TGTGCCAGCACCCGACCCGGGTTGTACAATGAGCAGTTCTTC.

A word on this clonotype: Since a much larger clone is just one base distant, this may be a read error. The CDR3 nucleotides are TGTGCCAGCAGTTTTCGAGGGCAGTCACACAATGAGCAGTTCTTC. Residues: CASSFRGQSHNEQFF. The V call is TRBV12-3 or TRBV12-4, the J call TRBJ2-1; D perhaps matches TRBD2 (5 bases). The V and J ends lost 3 bases and 5 bases respectively, with 14 bases between them. The CDR3 is 15 amino acids.

This clonotype was counted at least ten times. The chain links TRBV6-2 or TRBV6-3 to TRBJ2-1, with 8 bases matching TRBD2. Per the germline V gene, CDR1 is MNHEY and CDR2 is SVGEGT. After removal of 6 bases from V and 6 bases from J, the junction contained 7 bases not matched to a gene. The CDR3 spans 14 residues. In nucleotides, the CDR3 is TGTGCCAGCAGACCAGCGGGAGCGTCCAATGAGCAGTTCTTC. This codes for CASRPAGASNEQFF.

In this sample, this clonotype turned up many times. The gene calls are TRBV7-9 and TRBJ1-4; D is undetermined. V was clipped by 1 base and J by 8 bases, with 5 bases between them. The CDR3 has 12 amino acids. Germline-derived CDR1 and CDR2 are SEHNR and FQNEAQ (reference sequence). As DNA, the CDR3 is TGTGCCAGCAGCTTAGAAGCGGAAAAACTGTTTTTT. This translates into CASSLEAEKLFF.

Remarks on this clonotype: A clone one base away is much larger, so this may be a read error. The chain carries TRBV4-2 and TRBJ2-3; 7 bases are shared with TRBD2. The V segment lost 3 bases and the J segment 5 bases; nucleotides outside the gene matches: 8. The length of the CDR3 is 15 residues. Germline CDR1 reads LGHNA; CDR2 reads YNFKEQ. CDR3 bases: TGTGCCAGCAGCCAGGGACTAACGGGTAGAGATACGCAGTATTTT. Amino acid sequence: CASSQGLTGRDTQYF.

V is TRBV19 and J is TRBJ2-1; possible D gene TRBD1, 6 bases. Trimming took 1 base from V and 12 from J, leaving 16 bases between them. The CDR3 runs 14 residues. In germline, CDR1 is LNHDA, CDR2 SQIVND (reference sequence). This chain's CDR3 is CASSIVLSTGLQFF. CDR3 coding DNA: TGTGCCAGTAGTATAGTTCTGAGTACAGGGTTGCAGTTCTTC.

This clonotype came up a few times. Just one base apart from a much larger clone, this may be a read error. The chain couples TRBV28 to TRBJ2-1; 8 positions agree with TRBD2. Germline loops: CDR1 MDHEN, CDR2 SYDVKM. V lost 8 bases and J lost 6; bases outside the gene matches: 6. The CDR3 totals 13 residues. DNA for the CDR3: TGTGCCAGCGGCGGGAGGCCAAGCAATGAGCAGTTCTTC. It yields the protein CASGGRPSNEQFF.